This TCR beta chain was documented in a study of identical twins. TCRdb re-analysed the 5' RACE reads in MiXCR, keeping a single row per CDR3 protein. The sample shows 150,000 or so distinct CDR3 sequences, around 3.6% of them seen only once. This clonotype was picked up many times. The antigen is unknown. The germline gives CDR1 SGHVS, CDR2 FQNEAQ. V was cut by 6 bases and J by 8 bases, with 11 bases left in between. The CDR3 sequence is 12 residues long. Whole-study findings and limits: Fewer insertions were carried by abundant cord blood beta clonotypes, but none was seen in memory repertoires.

The sample taken for sequencing was memory T cells sorted from blood. The sequence was collected from a man between 18 and 35 years old in good health. This rearrangement joins TRBV7-8 to TRBJ2-1; D is uncertain. The chain's CDR3 is CASSRVSYEQFF. In nucleotides, the CDR3 is TGTGCCAGCAGTCGGGTATCTTATGAGCAGTTCTTC.